A single sample gave rise to the 20 T cell receptor beta chains below, sequenced in a study of spatial heterogeneity in lung cancer. The study's findings and limits: Intratumoral expanded alpha and beta TCR counts were found to track tumor mutation counts.

TCRdb re-derived calls from the 5' RACE reads in MiXCR, one entry per CDR3 protein. The data contain about 100,000 distinct CDR3 sequences, 4.4% of them singletons. Antigens of these TCRs are unknown. Time point defined: sample taken at primary tumor resection. The sample here was lung tumor tissue, taken at surgery. These receptors were collected from a male donor with early-stage non-small cell lung cancer.

This clonotype was detected many times. V usage is TRBV7-9 and J usage is TRBJ1-6; maybe TRBD1 (5 bases). The V end lost 1 base, the J end lost 16 bases, and 8 bases lay between the germline ends. The V gene's germline CDR1 is SEHNR and CDR2 FQNEAQ (reference sequence). The length of the CDR3 is 11 residues. The CDR3 coding sequence is TGTGCCAGCAGCTTAGGGGACTTTCTCCACTTT. Translation gives CASSLGDFLHF. Full variable domain (outside the CDR3, taken from reference TRBV7-9 and TRBJ1-6): DTGVSQNPRHKITKRGQNVTFRCDPISEHNRLYWYRQTLGQGPEFLTYFQNEAQLEKSRLLSDRFSAERPKGSFSTLEIQRTEQGDSAMYLCASSLGDFLHFGNGTRLTVT.

There are many counts of this clonotype. The germline gene is not matched at one end of the junction; a read error may be the cause. V usage is TRBV20-1 and J usage is TRBJ2-3, with 9 bases aligning to TRBD2. The V gene's germline CDR1 is DFQATT and CDR2 SNEGSKA (reference sequence). This CDR3 has 14 amino acids. The CDR3 is CSAREGTSTDTQYF. The DNA of the CDR3 is TGCAGTGCTAGAGAAGGGACTAGCACCGATACGCAGTATTTT.

Of note for this clonotype: A much larger clone lies one base from this, so it may be a read error. Here the CDR3 omits its conserved ending phenylalanine or tryptophan, so a read error is the likely source. The chain combines TRBV3-1 with TRBJ2-7; TRBD2 aligns across 9 bases. Germline V gene lookup returns CDR1 LGHDT and CDR2 YNNKEL (reference sequence). Germline trimming cut 3 bases from V and 3 bases from J; bases unmatched to any gene: 6. The CDR3 totals 15 residues. The CDR3 loop is CASSQGGLAHYEQYL. CDR3 coding DNA: TGTGCCAGCAGCCAGGGGGGACTAGCCCACTACGAGCAGTACCTC.

This clonotype was detected ten times or more. The genes are TRBV6-2 or TRBV6-3 and TRBJ2-3; 9 positions match TRBD2. V was pared by 6 bases and J by 0 bases, with 4 bases of the junction left unmatched. The CDR3 covers 15 residues. Germline CDR1 is MNHEY and CDR2 is SVGEGT. The CDR3 coding sequence is TGTGCCAGCAGACCTAGCGGGAAAAGCACAGATACGCAGTATTTT. Translation: CASRPSGKSTDTQYF.

This clonotype showed up many times. The chain uses TRBV12-3 or TRBV12-4 and TRBJ1-5, with a tentative D call TRBD1 (6 bases). The ends were cut back, 1 base at V and 6 bases at J, with 10 bases in the middle. The CDR3 totals 14 residues. The CDR3 region is CASSLGGGPQPQHF. CDR3 coding DNA: TGTGCCAGCAGTTTAGGTGGGGGGCCTCAGCCCCAGCATTTT.

As for this clonotype: The junction departs from germline at one end; a sequencing error may be responsible. The rearrangement joins TRBV27 to TRBJ2-6; tentatively, D is TRBD1 or TRBD2 (5 bases each). The CDR3 loop spans 16 amino acids. In germline, CDR1 is MNHEY, CDR2 SMNVEV (reference sequence). CDR3 DNA: TGTGCCAGCAGGAGAGAATCCCTGAGAGGGGCCAACGTCCTTACTTTC. Its protein product is CASRRESLRGANVLTF.

The table lists this clonotype with many counts. The chain links TRBV15 to TRBJ1-1; D gene uncertain. The CDR3 length is 14 residues. Germline V gene sequence: CDR1 LNHNV, CDR2 YYDKDF (reference sequence). Trimming shortened V by 6 bases and J by 0 bases, and 11 bases separated the two germline ends. Here the CDR3 DNA reads TGTGCCACCAGTTATCGCGAGGTGAACACTGAAGCTTTCTTT. It codes for CATSYREVNTEAFF.

At least ten counts were recorded for this clonotype. V gene TRBV6-2 or TRBV6-3 combines with J gene TRBJ1-5; D gene unclear. Trimming removed 5 bases from V and 2 bases from J, with 13 bases in between. The CDR3 consists of 15 residues. Germline CDR1 reads MNHEY; CDR2 reads SVGEGT. The CDR3 is CASSRTASGNQPQHF. The CDR3 nucleotides are TGTGCCAGCAGTCGAACAGCGAGCGGCAATCAGCCCCAGCATTTT.

This clonotype was seen at least ten times. The J gene is TRBJ2-1, the V gene TRBV5-6, with TRBD2 identical over 10 bases. V was clipped by 4 bases and J by 8 bases; unmatched bases: 6. Germline CDR1 is SGHDT and CDR2 is YYEEEE. CDR3 length: 14 residues. In nucleotides, the CDR3 is TGTGCCAGCAGCGCCCCTAGCGGGAGCGATGAGCAGTTCTTC. Amino acid sequence: CASSAPSGSDEQFF.

This clonotype came up many times. The genes are TRBV6-2 or TRBV6-3 and TRBJ1-5; TRBD1 matches 9 bases. The CDR3 has 16 amino acids. V lost 0 bases, J lost 5 bases, and 5 bases stayed unmatched. Germline V gene lookup returns CDR1 MNHEY and CDR2 SVGEGT. The CDR3: CASSYSWGQGYQPQHF. The CDR3 DNA sequence: TGTGCCAGCAGTTACTCGTGGGGACAGGGATATCAGCCCCAGCATTTT.

The chain employs TRBV30 and TRBJ1-2; D ambiguous. The V end lost 4 bases, the J end lost 0 bases, and 12 bases lay between the germline ends. CDR3 length equals 14 residues. Germline CDR1 and CDR2: GTSNPN and SVGIG (reference sequence). CDR3 region: CAWNSPPTNYGYTF. Written as DNA, the CDR3 is TGTGCCTGGAATTCGCCACCGACTAACTATGGCTACACCTTC.

This clonotype was detected many times. The V gene is TRBV28, the J gene TRBJ1-5, with D unclear. Germline values: CDR1 MDHEN, CDR2 SYDVKM. This CDR3 region has 15 residues. V was clipped by 3 bases and J by 0 bases, with 9 bases between them. The CDR3 nucleotides are TGTGCCAGCAGTTTGGCTCAATATAGCAATCAGCCCCAGCATTTT. The encoded protein is CASSLAQYSNQPQHF. The variable domain in full, with the rest retrieved from reference TRBV28 and TRBJ1-5, is DVKVTQSSRYLVKRTGEKVFLECVQDMDHENMFWYRQDPGLGLRLIYFSYDVKMKEKGDIPEGYSVSREKKERFSLILESASTNQTSMYLCASSLAQYSNQPQHFGDGTRLSIL.

This clonotype was detected many times. This chain connects TRBV6-5 to TRBJ2-2, with 8 bases lining up with TRBD1. The CDR3 has 14 residues. V dropped 4 bases and J dropped 3; count of bases not matched to a gene: 1. Germline V CDR1 and CDR2: MNHEY, SVGAGI. The CDR3 DNA follows: TGTGCCAGCAGTTGGGGACAGGACACCGGGGAGCTGTTTTTT. Encoded protein: CASSWGQDTGELFF.

This chain joins TRBV27 and TRBJ2-1; D might be TRBD1 (6 bases). The CDR3 contains 15 residues. V shed 8 bases and J shed 5 bases, with 19 bases lying between them. The germline V gene has CDR1 MNHEY and CDR2 SMNVEV (reference sequence). The CDR3 spells CASFSLRGIDNEQFF. The CDR3 DNA reads TGTGCCAGCTTCTCGCTCAGGGGAATTGACAATGAGCAGTTCTTC.

This clonotype was seen repeatedly, ten times or more. The chain links TRBV12-3 or TRBV12-4 to TRBJ2-1, with D unclear. The germline V and J ends were trimmed by 3 bases and 0 bases, with 12 bases remaining between them. The CDR3 has 16 residues. The CDR3 here is CASSFQAESSYNEQFF. Written as DNA, the CDR3 is TGTGCCAGCAGTTTTCAAGCTGAGAGCTCCTACAATGAGCAGTTCTTC.

This clonotype was recorded many times. The gene calls are TRBV6-5 and TRBJ2-1; D is possibly TRBD2 (6 bases). Looked up from germline, CDR1 is MNHEY and CDR2 is SVGAGI. The CDR3 loop spans 19 amino acids. With 6 bases removed from V and 2 bases from J, the gap between germline ends came to 26 bases. CDR3 bases: TGTGCCAGCAGCCCCTTTGGGGGGATTGGCCCTCACCCCTACAATGAGCAGTTCTTC. Its translation is CASSPFGGIGPHPYNEQFF.

The table lists this clonotype with many counts. The chain recombines TRBV7-8 with TRBJ2-5; 10 bases fit TRBD1. The CDR3 sequence is 15 residues long. V dropped 4 bases and J dropped 6; count of bases not matched to a gene: 8. Germline CDR1 reads SGHVS; CDR2 reads FQNEAQ. This CDR3 is CASSYLGQGVKTQYF. The CDR3 bases are TGTGCCAGCAGCTACCTCGGACAGGGGGTAAAGACCCAGTACTTC.

This clonotype was counted at least ten times. The chain joins TRBV10-3 to TRBJ1-1; D call uncertain. Trimming removed 4 bases from V and 1 base from J, with 1 base in between. The length of the CDR3 is 11 residues. Germline CDR1 reads ENHRY; CDR2 reads SYGVKD. The CDR3 is CAISGNTEAFF. CDR3 DNA sequence: TGTGCCATCAGTGGGAACACTGAAGCTTTCTTT.

This clonotype was counted ten times or more. The genes are TRBV3-1 and TRBJ1-2; D gene uncertain. Trimming took off 0 bases at V and 5 bases at J, with 4 bases between the two ends. This CDR3 spans 12 amino acids. The V gene's germline CDR1 is LGHDT and CDR2 YNNKEL (reference sequence). The CDR3 here is CASSQEGYGYTF. The CDR3 nucleotides are TGTGCCAGCAGCCAAGAGGGGTATGGCTACACCTTC.

This clonotype was found many times. The rearrangement links TRBV3-1 to TRBJ1-1; no definite D call. V was cut by 6 bases and J by 3 bases, with 11 bases left in between. CDR3 length: 13 amino acids. CDR1 is LGHDT, CDR2 YNNKEL, per germline (reference sequence). The CDR3 DNA follows: TGTGCCAGCAGAAATACGCGGGACACTGAAGCTTTCTTT. Protein product: CASRNTRDTEAFF.